The next 18 T cell receptor beta chains were all read from a single sample in a study of T cells after yellow fever vaccination. TCRdb analysed the 5' RACE reads with MiXCR anew, one entry per CDR3 protein. The top ten clones hold roughly 18% of a sample with approximately 350,000 distinct CDR3 sequences, approximately 10% of them seen once. The input for sequencing was PBMCs, taken on the day of the first yellow fever vaccination. Receptor source: a man aged 18 to 30 who received the YFV17D yellow fever vaccine.

V and J are TRBV6-2 or TRBV6-3 and TRBJ2-3; no definite D call. This CDR3 spans 12 amino acids. The V end was cut by 5 bases, the J end by 5 bases, with 8 bases between. Looked up from germline, CDR1 is MNHEY and CDR2 is SVGEGT. CDR3 sequence (DNA): TGTGCCAGCAGTCCTCTAGGAGATACGCAGTATTTT. The encoded protein is CASSPLGDTQYF.

The sample holds a few counts of this clonotype. The chain employs TRBV5-6 and TRBJ2-4, with 9 bases matching TRBD2. The CDR3 loop spans 15 amino acids. The germline V gene encodes CDR1 SGHDT and CDR2 YYEEEE. Trimming cost V 1 base and J 7 bases; bases outside gene matches: 6. The CDR3 DNA is TGTGCCAGCAGCTTGAATGCGGGGGGGAATAACATTCAGTACTTC. It translates to CASSLNAGGNNIQYF.

In its sample, this clonotype was seen many times. The genes are TRBV20-1 and TRBJ2-2; TRBD1 is a possible D gene (5 bases). Germline lookup yields CDR1 DFQATT and CDR2 SNEGSKA (reference sequence). The CDR3 is 14 amino acids. V was shortened by 6 bases and J by 4 bases, with 15 bases between the two germline ends. CDR3 nucleotides: TGCAGTGCCAGACCCAGGGCCACCACCGGGGAGCTGTTTTTT. Translated, it gives CSARPRATTGELFF.

This clonotype was seen a handful of times. This chain connects TRBV19 to TRBJ2-5, with 7 nucleotides matching TRBD2. J gave up 2 bases and V 3 bases, and 0 bases lay outside the gene matches. The V gene's germline CDR1 is LNHDA and CDR2 SQIVND (reference sequence). The CDR3 covers 13 residues. The CDR3 sequence: CASSMGLQETQYF. CDR3 DNA sequence: TGTGCCAGTAGTATGGGACTACAAGAGACCCAGTACTTC.

This clonotype was picked up a small number of times. V usage is TRBV4-1 and J usage is TRBJ1-1; D ambiguous. The V end lost 1 base, the J end lost 3 bases, and 9 bases lay between the germline ends. The CDR3 consists of 14 residues. Germline loops: CDR1 MGHRA, CDR2 YSYEKL. For the CDR3, the DNA is TGCGCCAGCAGCCAAGTTGGATACGACACTGAAGCTTTCTTT. This gives the protein CASSQVGYDTEAFF.

The rearrangement joins TRBV19 to TRBJ2-1, with a weak D call TRBD1 (5 bases). From germline, CDR1 is LNHDA and CDR2 SQIVND (reference sequence). The CDR3 sequence is 13 residues long. Between the trimmed V and J ends, which lost 5 bases and 7 bases, there was a span of 12 bases. CDR3 residues: CASSWKGRNEQFF. The CDR3 DNA sequence: TGTGCCAGTAGTTGGAAGGGGCGGAATGAGCAGTTCTTC.

This clonotype was seen repeatedly, ten times or more. The genes are TRBV12-3 or TRBV12-4 and TRBJ1-5, with 7 bases matching TRBD1. CDR3 size: 13 residues. V gave up 10 bases and J gave up 2 bases; unmatched junction bases: 5. The CDR3 reads CATRGQGNQPQHF. The CDR3 DNA follows: TGTGCCACCCGTGGACAGGGCAATCAGCCCCAGCATTTT.

This chain joins TRBV5-1 and TRBJ2-2, with D perhaps being TRBD1 or TRBD2 (5 bases each). CDR1 and CDR2 (germline): SGHRS, YFSETQ. The CDR3 contains 16 residues. V was cut by 3 bases and J by 0 bases, with 12 bases left in between. CDR3: CASSWSGTSNTGELFF. CDR3 in DNA: TGCGCCAGCAGCTGGTCCGGGACGTCGAACACCGGGGAGCTGTTTTTT. Supplemented by reference TRBV5-1 and TRBJ2-2, the full variable domain reads KAGVTQTPRYLIKTRGQQVTLSCSPISGHRSVSWYQQTPGQGLQFLFEYFSETQRNKGNFPGRFSGRQFSNSRSEMNVSTLELGDSALYLCASSWSGTSNTGELFFGEGSRLTVL.

The chain recombines TRBV7-2 with TRBJ2-3; 8 bases are a match to TRBD1. The germline gives CDR1 SGHTA, CDR2 FQGNSA. The CDR3 loop spans 15 amino acids. V shed 5 bases, J shed 0 bases, and the junction held 4 bases outside the gene matches. The CDR3: CASSRQGTSTDTQYF. DNA for the CDR3: TGTGCCAGCAGCCGACAGGGGACGAGCACAGATACGCAGTATTTT.

The genes are TRBV7-2 and TRBJ1-1; D perhaps matches TRBD1 (6 bases). This CDR3 has 13 residues. Germline CDR1 and CDR2: SGHTA and FQGNSA. Trimming pared 7 bases from V and 8 bases from J, leaving 17 bases between. The CDR3 bases are TGTGCCAGCAACCGTGGGGGGGGCGTCGAAGCTTTCTTT. Amino acid sequence: CASNRGGGVEAFF.

The chain combines TRBV4-1 with TRBJ2-7; D is uncertain. Trimming pared 4 bases from V and 1 base from J, leaving 14 bases between. This CDR3 comprises 15 residues. The germline gives CDR1 MGHRA, CDR2 YSYEKL. The CDR3 nucleotides are TGCGCCAGCAGCCCGCCGAATGGGGAATCCTACGAGCAGTACTTC. Protein: CASSPPNGESYEQYF.

This clonotype was seen only a few times. The V gene is TRBV10-3, the J gene TRBJ2-3; tentative D call: TRBD1 (6 bases). CDR1 is ENHRY and CDR2 is SYGVKD in the germline V gene. CDR3 length: 13 amino acids. V lost 5 bases and J 3 bases, leaving 9 bases between the germline ends. This CDR3 is CAISYRETDTQYF. The CDR3 DNA reads TGTGCCATCAGTTACAGGGAGACAGATACGCAGTATTTT.

This clonotype was seen a handful of times. The chain carries TRBV5-8 and TRBJ1-2; D is ambiguous. Trimming stripped 6 bases from V and 0 bases from J, with 9 bases between. The CDR3 has 13 residues. Germline values: CDR1 SGHTS, CDR2 YDEGEE. CDR3 region: CASMDRTNYGYTF. DNA of the CDR3: TGTGCCAGCATGGATAGGACTAACTATGGCTACACCTTC.

This clonotype has a count of ten or more. The V gene is TRBV4-1, the J gene TRBJ1-2; no firm D call. Germline V gene sequence: CDR1 MGHRA, CDR2 YSYEKL. This CDR3 is built from 15 residues. Trimming left V 4 bases short and J 3 bases short, with 15 bases between. The CDR3 coding sequence is TGCGCCAGCAGCCGCACATCGGAAGGAGACTATGGCTACACCTTC. It encodes CASSRTSEGDYGYTF.

This clonotype came up a few times. This rearrangement joins TRBV7-2 to TRBJ1-2, with TRBD1 matching over 7 bases. The CDR3 sequence is 13 residues long. V was pared by 8 bases and J by 0 bases, with 3 bases of the junction left unmatched. Germline V CDR1 and CDR2: SGHTA, FQGNSA. DNA for the CDR3: TGTGCCAGCGGGACAGTAGCTAACTATGGCTACACCTTC. Translation gives CASGTVANYGYTF.

CDR3: CASSLSNRGTEAFF. The CDR3 region has the DNA TGTGCCAGCAGCTTATCAAACAGGGGTACTGAAGCTTTCTTT. The chain recombines TRBV7-3 with TRBJ1-1, with TRBD1 matching over 7 bases. The CDR3 consists of 14 residues. CDR1 and CDR2 from the germline V gene are SGHTA and FQGTGA. Trimming cost V 2 bases and J 5 bases; bases outside gene matches: 5.

This clonotype was seen ten or more times. The chain links TRBV5-4 to TRBJ2-5; TRBD2 matches 16 bases. CDR3 length equals 17 residues. Trimming removed 4 bases from V and 6 bases from J; junction bases left unmatched: 9. From germline, CDR1 is SGHNT and CDR2 YYREEE (reference sequence). The CDR3 DNA reads TGTGCCAGCAGCGGGACTAGCGGGGGGGCCGAGAAGAAGACCCAGTACTTC. This gives the protein CASSGTSGGAEKKTQYF.

In this sample, this clonotype turned up a few times. This chain joins TRBV6-5 and TRBJ2-7, with D tentatively TRBD1 (5 bases). Trimming cost V 0 bases and J 1 base, with 10 bases left between them. The length of the CDR3 is 15 residues. Germline V gene data show CDR1 as MNHEY and CDR2 as SVGAGI. The CDR3 DNA follows: TGTGCCAGCAGTTACTCAACAGGTCATTCCTACGAGCAGTACTTC. Translated: CASSYSTGHSYEQYF.